One sample yielded the 8 T cell receptor beta chains listed below, sequenced in a study of human T cells and chemical hapten exposure. Indicated time point: pre-sensitization, week 0. Treatment described: therapeutic diphenylcyclopropenone sensitization with weekly scalp DPC. Using its own MiXCR run on the RACE reads, TCRdb lists one record per CDR3 protein. The sample lists more than 250,000 distinct CDR3 sequences; more than 6.5% were seen once. The sequencing used whole blood, collected in connection with sensitization to the hapten diphenylcyclopropenone (DPC). These receptors came from a woman between 35 and 50 years old with alopecia areata. Some clones in this sample may be carry-over from other donors' samples.

The sample holds many counts of this clonotype. V gene TRBV7-9 combines with J gene TRBJ2-3; D gene unclear. The CDR3 has 12 residues. V lost 4 bases to trimming and J lost 6 bases, with 8 bases between them. Germline-derived CDR1 and CDR2 are SEHNR and FQNEAQ (reference sequence). Here the CDR3 reads CASSSPADTQYF. The DNA for the CDR3 is TGTGCCAGCAGCTCCCCGGCGGATACGCAGTATTTT.

Note on this clonotype: Since a much larger clone is just one base distant, this may be a read error. The V and J genes are TRBV24-1 and TRBJ1-5, with D maybe TRBD1 (6 bases). The CDR3 spans 16 residues. CDR1 and CDR2 from the germline V gene are KGHDR and SFDVKD. The CDR3 here is CATSDPGLGGNRPQHF. DNA of the CDR3: TGTGCCACCAGTGACCCTGGCCTGGGGGGCAATCGGCCCCAGCATTTT.

In its sample, this clonotype was seen a few times. The genes are TRBV11-1 and TRBJ2-4; no reliable D call. This CDR3 has 13 residues. With 8 bases removed from V and 2 bases from J, the gap between germline ends came to 10 bases. CDR1 is SGHAT and CDR2 is FQDESV in the germline V gene (reference sequence). The CDR3 here is CASLDRTKNIQYF. DNA of the CDR3: TGTGCCAGCCTGGACCGGACCAAAAACATTCAGTACTTC.

This clonotype was seen ten or more times. The chain combines TRBV6-5 with TRBJ2-4; TRBD2 matches 7 bases. J gave up 2 bases and V 5 bases, and 9 bases lay outside the gene matches. This CDR3 region has 16 residues. CDR1 is MNHEY and CDR2 is SVGAGI in the germline V gene. The CDR3 loop reads CASSATPGTTKNIQYF. For the CDR3, the DNA is TGTGCCAGCAGTGCAACTCCGGGGACTACCAAAAACATTCAGTACTTC.

This clonotype was counted only a few times. The rearrangement joins TRBV5-6 to TRBJ2-5; possibly TRBD1 for D (5 bases). V lost 0 bases to trimming and J lost 1 base, with 7 bases between them. The CDR3 contains 14 residues. Looked up from germline, CDR1 is SGHDT and CDR2 is YYEEEE. In DNA, the CDR3 is TGTGCCAGCAGCTTGGGACAGACCCAAGAGACCCAGTACTTC. The encoded protein is CASSLGQTQETQYF.

The chain joins TRBV9 to TRBJ2-7; tentative D call: TRBD2 (6 bases). The CDR3 is 15 amino acids. V dropped 2 bases and J dropped 3 bases, with 15 bases sitting between them. CDR1 is SGDLS, CDR2 YYNGEE, per germline. CDR3 sequence reads: CASSVRSGSGYEQYF. CDR3 sequence (DNA): TGTGCCAGCAGCGTGAGGTCCGGGAGCGGCTACGAGCAGTACTTC.

This clonotype was seen a few times. V is TRBV7-3 and J is TRBJ2-1; a weak D match, TRBD2 (5 bases). CDR1 is SGHTA, CDR2 FQGTGA, per germline. The CDR3 has 15 residues. Trimming took off 3 bases at V and 6 bases at J, with 15 bases between the two ends. The CDR3 loop is CASSFSRTVSNEQFF. CDR3 nucleotide sequence: TGTGCCAGCAGCTTTTCCCGGACTGTGTCCAATGAGCAGTTCTTC.

This clonotype has more than one count but fewer than ten. The V gene is TRBV6-2 or TRBV6-3, the J gene TRBJ1-6; weak D call: TRBD1 (6 bases). The CDR3 covers 18 residues. V was pared by 2 bases and J by 5 bases, with 19 bases between. The germline CDR1 and CDR2 sequences are MNHEY and SVGEGT. The CDR3 spells CASSYLSGQSVNNSPLHF. Here the CDR3 DNA reads TGTGCCAGCAGTTACCTATCCGGACAGAGCGTGAATAATTCACCCCTCCACTTT.